This T cell receptor beta chain was retrieved from a study of T cell responses to AZD1222 COVID-19 vaccine. V shed 6 bases and J shed 0 bases, with 13 bases lying between them. The CDR3 runs 15 residues. Germline loops: CDR1 SGHAT, CDR2 FQDESV (reference sequence). Sequenced by immunoSEQ multiplex PCR; TCRdb stores in-frame clones only, minus some. The sample consists of tens of thousands of clones, 75% to 90% of them appearing once. The gene calls are TRBV11-1 and TRBJ2-3; D may match TRBD1 or TRBD2 (7 bases each). Sequencing was performed on peripheral blood, taken 28 days after the second AZD1222 dose. The sequence was collected from an adult who received the AZD1222 COVID-19 vaccine. The CDR3 DNA sequence: TGTGCCAGCAGGCGCAGGGGGGGCAGCACAGATACGCAGTATTTT. Translated, it gives CASRRRGGSTDTQYF.